The next 6 T cell receptor beta chains were all read from a single sample in a study of T cell responses to AZD1222 COVID-19 vaccine. The data were produced by immunoSEQ multiplex PCR, yet TCRdb's version contains in-frame clones alone and is incomplete. The sample lists about 120,000 clones; approximately 94% were seen once. The sample here was peripheral blood, taken 28 days after the second AZD1222 dose. These receptors were taken from an adult who received the AZD1222 COVID-19 vaccine.

This clone was counted a single time. This chain links TRBV6-2 or TRBV6-3 with TRBJ2-7, with TRBD1 matching 9 bases. Germline lookup yields CDR1 MNHEY and CDR2 SVGEGT. V shed 2 bases and J 3 bases; nucleotides not matched to a gene: 5. The length of the CDR3 is 15 residues. The CDR3 loop is CASSYRQGVLYEQYF. CDR3 DNA: TGTGCCAGCAGTTACCGACAGGGGGTTCTCTACGAGCAGTACTTC.

CDR3 sequence reads: CASSLDRADTEAFF. The CDR3 coding sequence is TGTGCCAGCAGTCTAGACAGGGCAGACACTGAAGCTTTCTTT. The chain carries TRBV6-6 and TRBJ1-1; 7 bases map to TRBD1. The V and J ends lost 5 bases and 3 bases, in that order; junction bases with no gene match: 6. The CDR3 consists of 14 residues. The V gene's germline CDR1 is MNHNY and CDR2 SVGAGI (reference sequence).

V usage is TRBV21-1 and J usage is TRBJ1-5; the table's D call TRBD1 went unverified against the DNA. TRBV21-1 constitutes a pseudogene. The CDR3 runs to 16 residues. The CDR3 loop is CASSKGGQGNNQPQHF. CDR3 in DNA: TGTGCCAGCAGCAAAGGTGGACAGGGGAACAATCAGCCCCAGCATTTT.

This rearrangement joins TRBV4-2 to TRBJ2-1; 11 bases align to TRBD2. The CDR3 is 15 residues long. V lost 4 bases and J lost 5; bases outside the gene matches: 4. The germline gives CDR1 LGHNA, CDR2 YNFKEQ. CDR3 bases: TGTGCCAGCAGCCTAAGACTAGCGGGGAACAATGAGCAGTTCTTC. It translates to CASSLRLAGNNEQFF.

This sequence joins TRBV25-1 and TRBJ2-1; 10 bases agree with TRBD1. V lost 1 base and J lost 5; bases outside the gene matches: 2. Germline V gene lookup returns CDR1 MGHDK and CDR2 SYGVNS. CDR3 size: 15 residues. The CDR3 nucleotides are TGTGCCAGCAGTGAATGGGGGACAGGGGACAATGAGCAGTTCTTC. Protein product: CASSEWGTGDNEQFF.

This chain joins TRBV5-4 and TRBJ2-7; no clear D. The CDR3 runs 15 residues. CDR1 SGHNT and CDR2 YYREEE come from the germline V gene (reference sequence). V lost 0 bases and J 7 bases, leaving 17 bases between the germline ends. The CDR3 DNA reads as TGTGCCAGCAGCTTGGAGGCCGGAAGCCTCGGGGAGCAGTACTTC. This translates into CASSLEAGSLGEQYF.